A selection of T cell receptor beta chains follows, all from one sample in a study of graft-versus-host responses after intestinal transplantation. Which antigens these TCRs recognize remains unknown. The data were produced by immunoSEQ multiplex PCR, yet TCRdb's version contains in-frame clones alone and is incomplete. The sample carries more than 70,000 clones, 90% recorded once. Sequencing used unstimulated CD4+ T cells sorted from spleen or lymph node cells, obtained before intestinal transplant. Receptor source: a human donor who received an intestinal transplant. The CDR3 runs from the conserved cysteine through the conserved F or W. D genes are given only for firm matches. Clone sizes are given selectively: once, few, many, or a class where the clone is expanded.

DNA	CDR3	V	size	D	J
TGTGCCAGCAGCCCGACGACAGGGCGGACCGGGGAGCTGTTTTTT	CASSPTTGRTGELFF	TRBV11-1	.	TRBD1	TRBJ2-2
TGTGCCATCAGTGTTGGTCAGGGGCAAGAGACCCAGTACTTC	CAISVGQGQETQYF	TRBV10-3	.	.	TRBJ2-5
TGTGCCAGCACCAGACCCAGGGACAGGGCATCAATCTATGGCTACACCTTC	CASTRPRDRASIYGYTF	TRBV2	.	TRBD1	TRBJ1-2
TGTGCCAGCAGCTCCAGCGGGAGCCGCGCCGGGGAGCTGTTTTTT	CASSSSGSRAGELFF	TRBV5-4	.	TRBD2	TRBJ2-2
TGTGCCAGCAGCTTAGGGGGGGGGACCCAGTACTTC	CASSLGGGTQYF	TRBV11-2	once	TRBD2	TRBJ2-5
TGTGCCAGCAGCCCTGGGCAGAATGAAAAACTGTTTTTT	CASSPGQNEKLFF	TRBV7-3	once	.	TRBJ1-4
TGTGCCACCAGCAGTTATGGGACAGCCTCCGGGCAGTTCTTC	CATSSYGTASGQFF	TRBV15	.	TRBD1	TRBJ2-1
TGTGCCAGCACCCCCCTGGGGACTAGCGGGGGGGCGGGTTACAATGAGCAGTTCTTC	CASTPLGTSGGAGYNEQFF	TRBV4-2	.	TRBD2	TRBJ2-1
TGTGCTAGTGGTTTGGGCGGGGGGATACCTTACAATGAGCAGTTCTTC	CASGLGGGIPYNEQFF	TRBV12-5	once	TRBD2	TRBJ2-1
TGTGCCAGCAGCTCCGACTGGGGGGGGGTCTCCCCCTACGAGCAGTACTTC	CASSSDWGGVSPYEQYF	TRBV7-2	.	TRBD2	TRBJ2-7
TGTGCCAGCAGCCTGACGGGGGTAGTGGGTACTGAAGCTTTCTTT	CASSLTGVVGTEAFF	TRBV9	.	.	TRBJ1-1
TGCAGTGCGCCCTCGGGGGAGACCCAGTACTTC	CSAPSGETQYF	TRBV20-1	.	.	TRBJ2-5
TGTGCCAGCAGCCCCCGGAAAGGACAGGGCGGGAATGAGCAGTTCTTC	CASSPRKGQGGNEQFF	TRBV7-3	.	TRBD1	TRBJ2-1
TGTGCCAGCAGCGCGCAACCTACGACAGTGAACACTGAAGCTTTCTTT	CASSAQPTTVNTEAFF	TRBV9	.	.	TRBJ1-1
TGTGCCAGCAGCTTGGCCGGGAAGAACACTGAAGCTTTCTTT	CASSLAGKNTEAFF	TRBV5-6	.	.	TRBJ1-1
TGTGCCAGCAGTCGCGGGACTACCAAGGAGACCCAGTACTTC	CASSRGTTKETQYF	TRBV6-5	.	TRBD2	TRBJ2-5
TGTGCCAGCGCTTACACAGGGACCGGGGAGCTGTTTTTT	CASAYTGTGELFF	TRBV2	.	.	TRBJ2-2
TGTGCCAGCAGCTCAAGCGGGGGCGACTCCTACAATGAGCAGTTCTTC	CASSSSGGDSYNEQFF	TRBV11-1	.	TRBD2	TRBJ2-1
TGTGCCAGCAGCTTAGCGGGGGGGCCACGCGAGCAGTACTTC	CASSLAGGPREQYF	TRBV11-2	.	TRBD2	TRBJ2-7
TGTGCCACCAGCAGTGGGGTCCCGGGGGGGAGCTCCTACGAGCAGTACTTC	CATSSGVPGGSSYEQYF	TRBV15	.	TRBD2	TRBJ2-7
TGTGCCAGCAGCAAAGTTTGTACACGGGAAAACACCATATATTTT	CASSKVCTRENTIYF	TRBV21-1	.	.	TRBJ1-3
TGTGCCAGCAGCTTATACGAGGGGACAGGGGGGTACGAAAAACTGTTTTTT	CASSLYEGTGGYEKLFF	TRBV7-6	.	TRBD1	TRBJ1-4
TGCGCCAGCAGCCCCCTGGGCGGGGGCGGGGTAGAGACCCAGTACTTC	CASSPLGGGGVETQYF	TRBV4-1	.	.	TRBJ2-5
TGCGCCAGCAGCCGGGACATTATCTACGAGCAGTACTTC	CASSRDIIYEQYF	TRBV4-1	.	.	TRBJ2-7
TGCGCCAGCAGAATTGGGGGGGCTAGCGGAATCACAGATACGCAGTATTTT	CASRIGGASGITDTQYF	TRBV5-1	.	.	TRBJ2-3
TGCGCCAGCAGCTTGGTAATAGTGGAGGCTACTAACACTGAAGCTTTCTTT	CASSLVIVEATNTEAFF	TRBV5-1	.	.	TRBJ1-1
TGTGCCAGCAGCTCGCGGGGGTTGGGGGAGACCCAGTACTTC	CASSSRGLGETQYF	TRBV11-2	.	TRBD2	TRBJ2-5
TGTGCCAGCAGCTTCGGGGGGCAGGGAAACACCATATATTTT	CASSFGGQGNTIYF	TRBV7-2	.	.	TRBJ1-3
TGTGCCAGCAGCTTAGACAGAATCTACGAGCAGTACTTC	CASSLDRIYEQYF	TRBV7-2	.	.	TRBJ2-7
TGTGCCAGTAGTATAGATCGGGAGCTTAACTATGGCTACACCTTC	CASSIDRELNYGYTF	TRBV19	.	.	TRBJ1-2
TGCAGCGTTGAAGATCAGACGGGTAACGAGCAGTACTTC	CSVEDQTGNEQYF	TRBV29-1	.	.	TRBJ2-7
TGTGCCAGCTCATCCGCCGGGCCCGGGGTCGGCAATCAGCCCCAGCATTTT	CASSSAGPGVGNQPQHF	TRBV18	.	.	TRBJ1-5
TGTGCCAGCAGCTTAGCGCAGACAGCTTACGAGCAGTACTTC	CASSLAQTAYEQYF	TRBV7-9	.	.	TRBJ2-7
TGTGCCAGTAGTACCCGGACAGGGGTGAATTCACCCCTCCACTTT	CASSTRTGVNSPLHF	TRBV19	.	TRBD1	TRBJ1-6
TGTGCCAGCACCGGACTAGGAAACATTCGCTACAATGAGCAGTTCTTC	CASTGLGNIRYNEQFF	TRBV7-9	.	TRBD2	TRBJ2-1
TGTGCCAGCAGTACCAGGGGAGCTAATCAGCCCCAGCATTTT	CASSTRGANQPQHF	TRBV25-1	.	.	TRBJ1-5
TGCGCCAGCAGCCAAGCCCCGACAGATACGCAGTATTTT	CASSQAPTDTQYF	TRBV4-1	.	.	TRBJ2-3
TGTGCCAGCAGCCCCCAGGGGGGCAGTAGAAACTATGGCTACACCTTC	CASSPQGGSRNYGYTF	TRBV7-3	.	TRBD1	TRBJ1-2
TGTGCCAGCAGTTCCATGGGGGGGACAACCTACGAGCAGTACTTC	CASSSMGGTTYEQYF	TRBV5-8	.	.	TRBJ2-7
TGCGCCAGCAGCTCTCCCGGGACAGGGAACACTGAAGCTTTCTTT	CASSSPGTGNTEAFF	TRBV4-1	.	TRBD1	TRBJ1-1
TGTGCCAGCTCACCACAGCAATACACTGAAGCTTTCTTT	CASSPQQYTEAFF	TRBV18	.	.	TRBJ1-1
TGTGCCAGCAGCTCCAGACCGGGACAGCCACCTTACGAGCAGTACTTC	CASSSRPGQPPYEQYF	TRBV5-5	.	TRBD1	TRBJ2-7
TGTGCCAGCAGCCCCAGGGTGTATCAGGGGGAAGCTTTCTTT	CASSPRVYQGEAFF	TRBV6-5	.	.	TRBJ1-1
TGTGCCAGCAGCACCCAGACAGGGTATGAAGCTTTCTTT	CASSTQTGYEAFF	TRBV7-8	.	TRBD1	TRBJ1-1
TGCGCCAGCAGCCCGGGACAGAGCTACAATGAGCAGTTCTTC	CASSPGQSYNEQFF	TRBV4-1	.	TRBD1	TRBJ2-1
TGTGCCAGCAGCTTAGACCGGACAGGGTTTGCTGAAGCTTTCTTT	CASSLDRTGFAEAFF	TRBV11-2	.	TRBD1	TRBJ1-1
TGTGCCAGCAGCGTAGACAGTCAGAGCTATGGCTACACCTTC	CASSVDSQSYGYTF	TRBV9	.	.	TRBJ1-2
TGTGCCAGCAGCTTAGCGGGGGGGTTAGATACGCAGTATTTT	CASSLAGGLDTQYF	TRBV27	.	TRBD2	TRBJ2-3
TGCGCCAGCAGCCAACAGGGGGCTGTGAACACTGAAGCTTTCTTT	CASSQQGAVNTEAFF	TRBV4-1	.	TRBD1	TRBJ1-1
TGTGCCAGCAGCGGGTGGGACAGGGGGAACTATGGCCACACCTTC	CASSGWDRGNYGHTF	TRBV9	.	TRBD1	TRBJ1-2
TGTGCCAGCAGTCCACAGGTGAACACCGGGGAGCTGTTTTTT	CASSPQVNTGELFF	TRBV11-3	.	.	TRBJ2-2
TGTGCCAGCAGACCCCCGACAGGGAGCCACTACGAGCAGTACTTC	CASRPPTGSHYEQYF	TRBV6-4	.	TRBD1	TRBJ2-7
TGTGCCAGCAGCAGCCCGACAGGGGCTAATGAAAAACTGTTTTTT	CASSSPTGANEKLFF	TRBV21-1	.	.	TRBJ1-4
TGTGCCAGTAGTATGGGCAGGGTGGTAGAGCCCCAGCATTTT	CASSMGRVVEPQHF	TRBV19	.	.	TRBJ1-5
TGTGCCAGCTCACCCTGGCAGGGGAATGAAGCTTTCTTT	CASSPWQGNEAFF	TRBV18	.	.	TRBJ1-1